The T cell receptor beta chain described here comes from a study of metastatic and nonmetastatic thyroid tumors. None of the patients had undergone any treatment ahead of thyroid surgery. TCRdb re-called the PCR reads through MiXCR. The data hold about 9,300 clones, with about 30% observed a single time. This clone was seen only a few times. V was shortened by 3 bases and J by 2 bases, with 8 bases between the two germline ends. The germline CDR1 and CDR2 sequences are SNHLY and FYNNEI. CDR3 size: 13 residues. This chain joins TRBV2 and TRBJ2-7; no reliable D call. Sequenced sample: tumor tissue. The origin of this receptor is a female donor with papillary thyroid cancer or a benign thyroid nodule (not recorded which). Some clones in this sample may be carry-over from other donors' samples. The chain's CDR3 is CASSEDSAYEQYF. CDR3 bases: TGTGCCAGCAGTGAGGATTCGGCCTACGAGCAGTACTTC.